Given below is one T cell receptor beta chain in context. These data originate in a study of blood T cell repertoires in COVID-19. As for the study in general: From the United States, Italy and Spain came samples of acute and convalescent COVID-19. PBMCs, B-cell-depleted T cells, or T cells were the source of the cDNA or gDNA that made up the material.

Under the authors' procedure: How many nucleated cells were present was estimated from reference gene primer amplification. Libraries were prepared by immunoSEQ multiplex PCR; TCRdb keeps only in-frame clonotypes and omits some of them. For V, J and clone size, that table is used; D and trimming come from the DNA. The repertoire holds some 90,000 clones, with roughly 83% as singletons. CDR1 and CDR2 (germline): MDHEN, SYDVKM. This CDR3 has 15 residues. Trimming left V 4 bases short and J 0 bases short, with 12 bases between. This receptor was taken from a human donor in a cohort sampled during active COVID-19. Sequences were obtained from peripheral blood. The chain recombines TRBV28 with TRBJ1-1; D might be TRBD1 (5 bases). DNA of the CDR3: TGTGCCAGCAGTTCCCACGGGGGAATGAACACTGAAGCTTTCTTT. Amino acid sequence: CASSSHGGMNTEAFF.